This record looks at one T cell receptor (beta chain) sequence and its context. The target antigen is unknown. This sample was taken from a study of read filtering for tumor transcriptome and immune sequencing. The wider study: Per sample, TCR-region reads ranged about 3.5 to 11 million by IR-seq, roughly 75 to 1273 by RNA-seq. Study-wide points: RNA-seq captured clonotypes less deeply and reliably than IR-seq. Without single-read clonotypes, shared clonotype proportions correlated more between IR-seq and RNA-seq.

From 300 to 400 ng of RNA, a library with molecular barcoded alpha/delta and beta/gamma adaptors was made. MiXCR was run by TCRdb on the reads, yielding one entry per CDR3 protein. The sample has around 130,000 distinct CDR3 sequences; 13% are singletons. This CDR3 region has 16 residues. V lost 4 bases and J 0 bases, leaving 16 bases between the germline ends. The germline V gene has CDR1 PRHDT and CDR2 FYEKMQ (reference sequence). Sequenced input: a population of CD138-negative cells sorted from bone marrow. The TCR was taken from a donor at least 40 years old with multiple myeloma. The J gene is TRBJ2-7, the V gene TRBV13, with a weak D call TRBD2 (5 bases). Here the CDR3 reads CASSYLRTRSSYEQYF. CDR3 coding DNA: TGTGCCAGCAGCTATCTTCGGACTCGCAGCTCCTACGAGCAGTACTTC.